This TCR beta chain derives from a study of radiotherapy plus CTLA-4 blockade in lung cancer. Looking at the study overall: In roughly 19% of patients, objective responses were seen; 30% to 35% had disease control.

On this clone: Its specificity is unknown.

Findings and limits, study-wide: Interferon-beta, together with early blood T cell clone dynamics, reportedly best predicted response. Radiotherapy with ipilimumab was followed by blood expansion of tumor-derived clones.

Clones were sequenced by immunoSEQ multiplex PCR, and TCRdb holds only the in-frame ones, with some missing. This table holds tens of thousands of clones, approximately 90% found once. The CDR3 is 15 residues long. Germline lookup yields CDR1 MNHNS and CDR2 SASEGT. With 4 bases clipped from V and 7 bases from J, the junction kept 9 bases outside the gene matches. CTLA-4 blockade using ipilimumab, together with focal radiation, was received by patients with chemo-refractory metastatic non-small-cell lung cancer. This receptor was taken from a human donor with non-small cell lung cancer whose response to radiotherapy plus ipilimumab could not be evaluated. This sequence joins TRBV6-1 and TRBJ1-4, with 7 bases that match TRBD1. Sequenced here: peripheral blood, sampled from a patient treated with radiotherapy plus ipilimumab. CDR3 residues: CASSVQGVRGEKLFF. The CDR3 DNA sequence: TGTGCCAGCAGTGTTCAGGGGGTACGGGGTGAAAAACTGTTTTTT.